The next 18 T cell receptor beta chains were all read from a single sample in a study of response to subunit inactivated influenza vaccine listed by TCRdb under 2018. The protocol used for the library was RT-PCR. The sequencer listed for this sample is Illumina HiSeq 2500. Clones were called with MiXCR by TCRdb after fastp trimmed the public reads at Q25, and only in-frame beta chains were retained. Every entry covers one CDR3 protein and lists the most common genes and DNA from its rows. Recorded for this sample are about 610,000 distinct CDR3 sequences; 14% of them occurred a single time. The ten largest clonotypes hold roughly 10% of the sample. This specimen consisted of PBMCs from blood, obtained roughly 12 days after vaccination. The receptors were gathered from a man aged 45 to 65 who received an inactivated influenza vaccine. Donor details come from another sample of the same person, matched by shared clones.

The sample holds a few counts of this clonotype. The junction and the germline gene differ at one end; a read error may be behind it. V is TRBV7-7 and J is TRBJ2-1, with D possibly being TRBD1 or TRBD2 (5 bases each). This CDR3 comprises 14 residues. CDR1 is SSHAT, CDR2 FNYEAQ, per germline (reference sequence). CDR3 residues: CASSLGIGANEQFF. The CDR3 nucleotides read TGTGCTAGCAGCTTAGGGATCGGGGCCAATGAGCAGTTCTTC.

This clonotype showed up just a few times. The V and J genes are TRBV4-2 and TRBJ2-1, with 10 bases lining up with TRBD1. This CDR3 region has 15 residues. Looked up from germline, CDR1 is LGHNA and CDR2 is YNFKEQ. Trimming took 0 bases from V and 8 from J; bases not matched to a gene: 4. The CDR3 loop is CASSQEATGGDEQFF. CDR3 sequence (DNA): TGTGCCAGCAGCCAAGAGGCGACAGGGGGCGATGAGCAGTTCTTC.

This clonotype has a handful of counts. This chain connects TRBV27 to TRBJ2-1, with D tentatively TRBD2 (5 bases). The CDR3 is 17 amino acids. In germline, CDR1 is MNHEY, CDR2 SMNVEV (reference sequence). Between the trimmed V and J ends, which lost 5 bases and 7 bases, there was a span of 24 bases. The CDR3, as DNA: TGTGCCAGCAGTCAGCAAGCGGTTGTGGGGATAGGTAATGAGCAGTTCTTC. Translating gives CASSQQAVVGIGNEQFF.

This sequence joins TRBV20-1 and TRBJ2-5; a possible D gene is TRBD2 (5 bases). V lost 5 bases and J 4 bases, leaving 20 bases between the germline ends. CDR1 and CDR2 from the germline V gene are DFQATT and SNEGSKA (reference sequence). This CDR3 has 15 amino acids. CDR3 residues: CSASAGMGSGETQYF. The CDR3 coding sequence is TGCAGTGCTTCTGCAGGTATGGGGAGCGGAGAGACCCAGTACTTC.

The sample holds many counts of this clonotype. CDR3 bases: TGCGCCAGCAGCCAGCTCCGGGGGGATACGCAGTATTTT. Encoded protein: CASSQLRGDTQYF. The V gene is TRBV5-1, the J gene TRBJ2-3; tentative D call: TRBD2 (6 bases). The germline gives CDR1 SGHRS, CDR2 YFSETQ. The CDR3 covers 13 residues. Trimming cost V 4 bases and J 6 bases, with 12 bases left between them.

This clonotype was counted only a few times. CDR3 DNA: TGTGCCATCTCCAGACTAGCGGAACAAGAGACCCAGTACTTC. This encodes CAISRLAEQETQYF. The rearrangement uses TRBV10-3 and TRBJ2-5; 9 nucleotides agree with TRBD2. With V trimmed by 8 bases and J by 2 bases, 6 bases remained unmatched. The CDR3 has 14 residues. CDR1 and CDR2 (germline): ENHRY, SYGVKD.

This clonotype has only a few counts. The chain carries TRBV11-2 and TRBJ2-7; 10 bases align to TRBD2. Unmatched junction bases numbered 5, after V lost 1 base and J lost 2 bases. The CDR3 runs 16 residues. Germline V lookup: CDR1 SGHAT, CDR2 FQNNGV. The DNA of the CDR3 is TGTGCCAGCAGCTTAGCCCGGACTAGCGGTCCCTACGAGCAGTACTTC. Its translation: CASSLARTSGPYEQYF. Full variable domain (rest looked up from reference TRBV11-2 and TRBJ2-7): EAGVAQSPRYKIIEKRQSVAFWCNPISGHATLYWYQQILGQGPKLLIQFQNNGVVDDSQLPKDRFSAERLKGVDSTLKIQPAKLEDSAVYLCASSLARTSGPYEQYFGPGTRLTVT.

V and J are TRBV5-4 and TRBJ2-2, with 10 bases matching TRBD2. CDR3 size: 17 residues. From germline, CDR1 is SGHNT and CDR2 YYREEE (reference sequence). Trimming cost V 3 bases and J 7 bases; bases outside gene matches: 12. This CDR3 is CASSSITQRGGHGELFF. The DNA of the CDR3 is TGTGCCAGCAGCTCCATAACCCAGCGGGGGGGACACGGGGAGCTGTTTTTT.

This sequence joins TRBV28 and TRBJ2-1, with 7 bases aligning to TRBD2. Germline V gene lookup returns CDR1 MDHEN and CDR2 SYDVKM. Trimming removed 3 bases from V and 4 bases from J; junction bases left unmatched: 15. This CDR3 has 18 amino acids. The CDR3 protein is CASSFVREPPSFYNEQFF. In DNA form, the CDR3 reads TGTGCCAGCAGTTTTGTGCGGGAGCCCCCCTCTTTTTACAATGAGCAGTTCTTC.

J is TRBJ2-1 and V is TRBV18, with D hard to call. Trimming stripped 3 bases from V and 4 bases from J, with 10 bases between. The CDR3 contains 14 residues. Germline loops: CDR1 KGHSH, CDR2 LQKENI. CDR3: CASSPSQPYNEQFF. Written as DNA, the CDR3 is TGTGCCAGCTCACCTTCTCAGCCTTACAATGAGCAGTTCTTC.

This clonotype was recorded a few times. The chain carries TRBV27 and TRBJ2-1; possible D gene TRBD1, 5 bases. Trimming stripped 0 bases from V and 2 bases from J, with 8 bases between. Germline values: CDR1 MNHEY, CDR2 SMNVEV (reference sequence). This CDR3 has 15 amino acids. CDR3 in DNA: TGTGCCAGCAGTTTATCAGGGGCCACCTACAATGAGCAGTTCTTC. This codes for CASSLSGATYNEQFF.

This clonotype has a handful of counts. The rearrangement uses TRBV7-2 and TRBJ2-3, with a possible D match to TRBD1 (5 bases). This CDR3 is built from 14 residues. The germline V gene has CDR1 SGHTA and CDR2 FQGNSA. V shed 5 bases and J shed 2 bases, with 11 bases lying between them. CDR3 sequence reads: CASSPQGATDTQYF. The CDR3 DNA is TGTGCCAGCAGCCCTCAGGGTGCCACAGATACGCAGTATTTT.

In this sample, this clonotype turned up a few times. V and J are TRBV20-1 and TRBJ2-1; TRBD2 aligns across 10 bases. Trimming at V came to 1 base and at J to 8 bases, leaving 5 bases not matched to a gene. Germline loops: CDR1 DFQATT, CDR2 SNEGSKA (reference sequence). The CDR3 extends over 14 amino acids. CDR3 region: CSARAGTSVDEQFF. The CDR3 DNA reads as TGCAGTGCTAGAGCGGGGACTAGCGTCGATGAGCAGTTCTTC.

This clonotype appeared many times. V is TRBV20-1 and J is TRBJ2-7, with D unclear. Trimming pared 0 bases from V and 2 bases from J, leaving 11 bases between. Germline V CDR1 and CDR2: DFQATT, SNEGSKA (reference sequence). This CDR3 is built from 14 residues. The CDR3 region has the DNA TGCAGTGCTAGAGAAAGCCAGCCAGCCTACGAGCAGTACTTC. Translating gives CSARESQPAYEQYF.

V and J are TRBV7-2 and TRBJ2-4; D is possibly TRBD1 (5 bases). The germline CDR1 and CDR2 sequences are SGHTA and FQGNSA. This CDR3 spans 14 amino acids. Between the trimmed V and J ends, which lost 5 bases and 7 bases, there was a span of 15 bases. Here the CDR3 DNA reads TGTGCCAGCAGCCCTCCGCCAGGGCGCAACATTCAGTACTTC. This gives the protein CASSPPPGRNIQYF.

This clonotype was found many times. CDR3 sequence (DNA): TGTGCCAGCAGCGCCTCCTACGAGCAGTACTTC. Protein: CASSASYEQYF. V gene TRBV7-2 combines with J gene TRBJ2-7; D is ambiguous. Trimming took off 5 bases at V and 0 bases at J, with 2 bases between the two ends. This CDR3 is built from 11 residues. CDR1 is SGHTA and CDR2 is FQGNSA in the germline V gene. Drawing the rest from reference TRBV7-2 and TRBJ2-7, the complete variable domain is GAGVSQSPSNKVTEKGKDVELRCDPISGHTALYWYRQSLGQGLEFLIYFQGNSAPDKSGLPSDRFSAERTGGSVSTLTIQRTQQEDSAVYLCASSASYEQYFGPGTRLTVT.

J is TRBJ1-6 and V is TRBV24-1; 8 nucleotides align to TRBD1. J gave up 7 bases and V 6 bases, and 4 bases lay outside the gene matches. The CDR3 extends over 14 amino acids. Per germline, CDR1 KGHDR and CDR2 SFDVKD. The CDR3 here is CATSKGQENSPLHF. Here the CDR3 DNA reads TGTGCCACCAGTAAGGGACAGGAGAATTCACCCCTCCACTTT.

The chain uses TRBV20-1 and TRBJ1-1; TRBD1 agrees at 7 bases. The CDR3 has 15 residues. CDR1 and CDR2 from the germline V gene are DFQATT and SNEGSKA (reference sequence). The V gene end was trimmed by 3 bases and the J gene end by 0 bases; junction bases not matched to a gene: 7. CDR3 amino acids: CSARLSGQMNTEAFF. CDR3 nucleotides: TGCAGTGCTAGGCTCTCGGGACAGATGAACACTGAAGCTTTCTTT.